The 27 T cell receptor beta chains in this list originate from one sample, sequenced in a study of beta chain features in type 1 diabetes (dated 2018 in TCRdb). Libraries were made using the immunoSEQ multiplex PCR assay. The entire isolated RNA was reverse transcribed using the High Capacity cDNA Reverse Transcription Kit, and thus expressed TCRB transcripts were sequenced. TCRdb took this table from immuneACCESS and kept in-frame rearrangements with V and J called. Such tables lack part of the clones; where checked against another copy, unresolved V genes explain under half of the gap, and the rest is unexplained. A total of approximately 140,000 clones appear in this sample, roughly 53% of them only once. Around 0.43% of the sample belongs to the ten largest clones. Sequenced material: Tregs from blood. The label giving this sample's cell subset or site can be read as: regulatory CD4+ T cells. The receptors were gathered from a man aged 18 to 30 in good health.

The chain uses TRBV7-3 and TRBJ2-3; 7 nucleotides agree with TRBD2. Germline-derived CDR1 and CDR2 are SGHTA and FQGTGA. V trimming: 3 bases; J trimming: 3 bases; junction bases outside the gene matches: 6. This CDR3 has 15 amino acids. The CDR3 loop is CASSFPGLPTDTQYF. CDR3 nucleotides: TGTGCCAGCAGCTTTCCGGGACTACCGACAGATACGCAGTATTTT.

The V call is TRBV27, the J call TRBJ2-7; the match to TRBD2 covers 13 bases. V gave up 3 bases and J gave up 2 bases; unmatched junction bases: 7. Germline V gives CDR1 MNHEY, CDR2 SMNVEV (reference sequence). The CDR3 covers 17 residues. The CDR3 region is CASSFYGLAGVPYEQYF. DNA for the CDR3: TGTGCCAGCAGTTTCTACGGACTAGCGGGGGTGCCCTACGAGCAGTACTTC.

CDR3 coding DNA: TGTGCCAGCAGCCGACAGGGAGCGAACACTGAAGCTTTCTTT. Translated, it gives CASSRQGANTEAFF. The rearrangement uses TRBV28 and TRBJ1-1; 7 nucleotides line up with TRBD1. This CDR3 is 14 amino acids long. Germline V gives CDR1 MDHEN, CDR2 SYDVKM. Losses at the gene ends were 6 bases for V and 1 base for J; bases not matched to a gene: 5. Full variable domain (missing parts from reference TRBV28 and TRBJ1-1): DVKVTQSSRYLVKRTGEKVFLECVQDMDHENMFWYRQDPGLGLRLIYFSYDVKMKEKGDIPEGYSVSREKKERFSLILESASTNQTSMYLCASSRQGANTEAFFGQGTRLTVV.

V is TRBV19 and J is TRBJ2-2, with 7 bases that match TRBD1. In germline, CDR1 is LNHDA, CDR2 SQIVND (reference sequence). V dropped 5 bases and J dropped 4; count of bases not matched to a gene: 4. This CDR3 contains 14 residues. CDR3 protein: CASSPTGVTGELFF. In DNA, the CDR3 is TGTGCCAGTAGTCCCACAGGGGTCACCGGGGAGCTGTTTTTT.

The CDR3 sequence is CASSPPGQGARGYTF. The CDR3 DNA is TGTGCCAGCTCACCGCCGGGACAGGGGGCGCGAGGCTACACCTTC. This chain connects TRBV18 to TRBJ1-2, with TRBD1 matching 12 bases. V gave up 3 bases and J gave up 8 bases; unmatched junction bases: 7. The CDR3 loop spans 15 amino acids. Per the germline V gene, CDR1 is KGHSH and CDR2 is LQKENI. Combining the CDR3 with reference TRBV18 and TRBJ1-2 gives the whole variable domain NAGVMQNPRHLVRRRGQEARLRCSPMKGHSHVYWYRQLPEEGLKFMVYLQKENIIDESGMPKERFSAEFPKEGPSILRIQQVVRGDSAAYFCASSPPGQGARGYTFGSGTRLTVV.

The J gene is TRBJ2-1, the V gene TRBV5-1, with D tentatively TRBD1 (6 bases). Germline CDR1 is SGHRS and CDR2 is YFSETQ. The CDR3 extends over 13 amino acids. The V end was cut by 4 bases, the J end by 9 bases, with 14 bases between. CDR3 region: CASSPRTDTEQFF. In nucleotides, the CDR3 is TGCGCCAGCAGCCCGCGGACAGACACTGAGCAGTTCTTC.

The V call is TRBV6-1, the J call TRBJ1-1; a possible D gene is TRBD1 (6 bases). The CDR3 runs to 13 residues. Germline V gene data show CDR1 as MNHNS and CDR2 as SASEGT. With 6 bases removed from V and 3 bases from J, the gap between germline ends came to 11 bases. CDR3 protein: CASSPGQYTEAFF. For the CDR3, the DNA is TGTGCCAGCAGCCCCGGACAGTACACTGAAGCTTTCTTT.

This clone was detected a few times. The same CDR3 also results from other DNA sequences found in this sample. The genes are TRBV5-1 and TRBJ1-3; no clear D. This CDR3 is 13 amino acids long. V was clipped by 0 bases and J by 3 bases, with 4 bases between them. Germline V gene lookup returns CDR1 SGHRS and CDR2 YFSETQ. The CDR3 region is CASSLDSGNTIYF. The CDR3 bases are TGCGCCAGCAGCTTGGATAGTGGAAACACCATATATTTT. Full variable domain (rest looked up from reference TRBV5-1 and TRBJ1-3): KAGVTQTPRYLIKTRGQQVTLSCSPISGHRSVSWYQQTPGQGLQFLFEYFSETQRNKGNFPGRFSGRQFSNSRSEMNVSTLELGDSALYLCASSLDSGNTIYFGEGSWLTVV.

CDR3 in DNA: TGTGCCAGCAGCCGGGTCGGTAGCGGGAGTACAGATACGCAGTATTTT. Its protein product is CASSRVGSGSTDTQYF. This chain connects TRBV5-4 to TRBJ2-3; TRBD2 matches at 9 bases. Germline V CDR1 and CDR2: SGHNT, YYREEE (reference sequence). The J segment lost 3 bases and the V segment lost 4 bases, leaving 9 bases of the junction unmatched. The CDR3 has 16 residues.

The chain couples TRBV7-2 to TRBJ2-2; D perhaps matches TRBD2 (6 bases). The CDR3 runs to 17 residues. The V and J ends lost 0 bases and 8 bases respectively, with 19 bases between them. Germline V gene lookup returns CDR1 SGHTA and CDR2 FQGNSA. This chain's CDR3 is CASSLALGSRGPGELFF. The CDR3 DNA follows: TGTGCCAGCAGCTTAGCGCTAGGGTCGCGGGGACCGGGGGAGCTGTTTTTT.

This rearrangement joins TRBV18 to TRBJ2-7; D is possibly TRBD2 (6 bases). From germline, CDR1 is KGHSH and CDR2 LQKENI. The CDR3 consists of 20 residues. V lost 3 bases, J lost 3 bases, and 30 bases lay in between. The CDR3 reads CASSPPRDSLNPLLGYEQYF. DNA of the CDR3: TGTGCCAGCTCACCTCCACGGGACTCCCTCAATCCGCTATTAGGCTACGAGCAGTACTTC. The full variable domain, in which reference TRBV18 and TRBJ2-7 provide the parts outside the CDR3, is NAGVMQNPRHLVRRRGQEARLRCSPMKGHSHVYWYRQLPEEGLKFMVYLQKENIIDESGMPKERFSAEFPKEGPSILRIQQVVRGDSAAYFCASSPPRDSLNPLLGYEQYFGPGTRLTVT.

The sample holds a few counts of this clone. The chain has TRBV7-2 and TRBJ1-5; 11 bases agree with TRBD1. Trimming removed 5 bases from V and 9 bases from J; junction bases left unmatched: 6. Germline assignment: CDR1 SGHTA and CDR2 FQGNSA. This CDR3 is 14 amino acids long. In nucleotides, the CDR3 is TGTGCCAGCAGCCCTCGGGACAGGGGGTGGCCCCAGCATTTT. Protein: CASSPRDRGWPQHF.

V and J are TRBV6-5 and TRBJ2-5, with D possibly being TRBD2 (6 bases). V was clipped by 4 bases and J by 4 bases, with 16 bases between them. CDR1 and CDR2 from the germline V gene are MNHEY and SVGAGI. The CDR3 runs to 15 residues. The CDR3 reads CASSSGTALGETQYF. CDR3 sequence (DNA): TGTGCCAGCAGTTCCGGGACTGCCCTAGGAGAGACCCAGTACTTC.

J is TRBJ2-3 and V is TRBV18; D call uncertain. Germline V lookup: CDR1 KGHSH, CDR2 LQKENI. The CDR3 consists of 14 residues. Deletions cut 6 bases from V and 4 bases from J, with 14 bases between. CDR3 sequence: CASSTGRPPDTQYF. In nucleotides, the CDR3 is TGTGCCAGCTCGACTGGCAGACCTCCAGATACGCAGTATTTT.

V gene TRBV7-2 combines with J gene TRBJ2-2; the match to TRBD1 covers 10 bases. CDR3 length equals 19 residues. CDR1 SGHTA and CDR2 FQGNSA come from the germline V gene. V lost 1 base and J lost 6; bases outside the gene matches: 14. The DNA of the CDR3 is TGTGCCAGCAGCTTAGGAGGTGTGGGACAGGGGAAAATGGCCGGGGAGCTGTTTTTT. Residues: CASSLGGVGQGKMAGELFF.

This rearrangement joins TRBV28 to TRBJ2-7; D is possibly TRBD2 (5 bases). The CDR3 runs to 13 residues. V lost 2 bases and J 3 bases, leaving 8 bases between the germline ends. Germline-derived CDR1 and CDR2 are MDHEN and SYDVKM. CDR3 amino acids: CASSLTGDYEQYF. The CDR3 DNA reads TGTGCCAGCAGTTTAACCGGGGACTACGAGCAGTACTTC.

The chain joins TRBV14 to TRBJ2-3; maybe TRBD2 (6 bases). The CDR3 has 17 residues. Germline V gives CDR1 SGHDN, CDR2 FVKESK. Trimming removed 4 bases at V and 5 bases at J, with 22 bases between. This CDR3 reads CASSPPKRRGFGDTQYF. CDR3 DNA: TGTGCCAGCAGCCCCCCAAAGCGGAGGGGTTTTGGAGATACGCAGTATTTT.

V and J are TRBV28 and TRBJ2-1; 12 nucleotides agree with TRBD1. The CDR3 is 15 amino acids. The ends lost 3 bases at V and 8 bases at J; junction bases unmatched: 5. Germline V CDR1 and CDR2: MDHEN, SYDVKM. The CDR3 loop reads CASSFGTGGPDEQFF. CDR3 in DNA: TGTGCCAGCAGTTTTGGGACAGGGGGCCCCGATGAGCAGTTCTTC.

This chain connects TRBV5-5 to TRBJ1-5; a possible D gene is TRBD1 (5 bases). The CDR3 runs 14 residues. CDR1 is SGHKS, CDR2 YYEKEE, per germline (reference sequence). V was cut by 10 bases and J by 1 base, with 15 bases left in between. The CDR3 sequence is CASDPRGSNQPQHF. The CDR3 DNA reads as TGTGCCTCCGACCCAAGGGGAAGCAATCAGCCCCAGCATTTT.

V is TRBV15 and J is TRBJ1-6; 7 nucleotides align to TRBD1. The CDR3 is 18 amino acids. CDR1 is LNHNV, CDR2 YYDKDF, per germline (reference sequence). V shed 1 base, J shed 10 bases, and the junction held 16 bases outside the gene matches. The CDR3, as DNA: TGTGCCACCAGCAGAGCGCTTTGGGGGCGCAGGGGGGAATCACCCCTCCACTTT. Its protein is CATSRALWGRRGESPLHF. Variable domain in full (rest from reference TRBV15 and TRBJ1-6): DAMVIQNPRYQVTQFGKPVTLSCSQTLNHNVMYWYQQKSSQAPKLLFHYYDKDFNNEADTPDNFQSRRPNTSFCFLDIRSPGLGDTAMYLCATSRALWGRRGESPLHFGNGTRLTVT.

This clone was found once. A much larger clone is a single base away; this may be a read error. The sample has other DNA sequences that encode this CDR3 too. This chain connects TRBV7-9 to TRBJ2-1; TRBD2 might be the D (5 bases). This CDR3 region has 15 residues. The germline V gene encodes CDR1 SEHNR and CDR2 FQNEAQ (reference sequence). This CDR3 reads CASSLRRADVNEQFF. In DNA form, the CDR3 reads TGTGCCAGCAGCTTAAGGCGGGCGGACGTCAATGAGCAATTCTTC. The full variable domain, rest sourced from reference TRBV7-9 and TRBJ2-1, is DTGVSQNPRHKITKRGQNVTFRCDPISEHNRLYWYRQTLGQGPEFLTYFQNEAQLEKSRLLSDRFSAERPKGSFSTLEIQRTEQGDSAMYLCASSLRRADVNEQFFGPGTRLTVL.

There are a few counts of this clone. The chain combines TRBV13 with TRBJ1-4, with 9 positions matching TRBD1. This CDR3 has 15 amino acids. V trimming: 4 bases; J trimming: 7 bases; junction bases outside the gene matches: 7. The germline V gene has CDR1 PRHDT and CDR2 FYEKMQ (reference sequence). The CDR3 sequence: CASSSLGQGTEKLFF. In DNA form, the CDR3 reads TGTGCCAGCAGCTCGCTGGGACAGGGAACTGAAAAACTGTTTTTT.

The table lists this clone with a few counts. The rearrangement links TRBV6-6 to TRBJ2-7; D may be TRBD2 (6 bases). V lost 0 bases and J lost 4, with 13 bases in between. The CDR3 covers 15 residues. Germline CDR1 and CDR2: MNHNY and SVGAGI (reference sequence). CDR3 sequence: CASSYSFSGGYEQYF. The CDR3 DNA reads TGTGCCAGCAGTTACTCGTTTAGCGGAGGGTACGAGCAGTACTTC.

V gene TRBV7-2 combines with J gene TRBJ2-7; a possible D gene is TRBD1 (7 bases). This CDR3 region has 15 residues. The V end was cut by 5 bases, the J end by 5 bases, with 19 bases between. Germline assignment: CDR1 SGHTA and CDR2 FQGNSA. The CDR3 DNA is TGTGCCAGCAGCCTGAATGGCAGGGGGGTTGACGAGCAGTACTTC. It encodes CASSLNGRGVDEQYF.

This clone was recorded a few times. The chain is built from TRBV6-1 and TRBJ2-5; D ambiguous. CDR3 length equals 12 residues. V was pared by 4 bases and J by 5 bases, with 8 bases between. Germline CDR1 and CDR2: MNHNS and SASEGT. In DNA, the CDR3 is TGTGCCAGCAGTGCGATACGGGAGACCCAGTACTTC. Residues: CASSAIRETQYF.

V gene TRBV9 combines with J gene TRBJ2-7; TRBD2 agrees at 7 bases. The germline V gene has CDR1 SGDLS and CDR2 YYNGEE. V lost 4 bases, J lost 0 bases, and 7 bases stayed unmatched. The CDR3 consists of 15 residues. The CDR3, as DNA: TGTGCCAGCAGCCCTCAGCGGGGATTCTCCTACGAGCAGTACTTC. Protein: CASSPQRGFSYEQYF.

This clone was picked up a small number of times. V usage is TRBV5-1 and J usage is TRBJ1-2; D gene ambiguous. Germline CDR1 SGHRS, CDR2 YFSETQ. The CDR3 loop spans 14 amino acids. V was cut by 0 bases and J by 3 bases, with 9 bases left in between. Here the CDR3 DNA reads TGCGCCAGCAGCTTGGATCCGGACTACTATGGCTACACCTTC. Amino acid sequence: CASSLDPDYYGYTF.